The 13 T cell receptor beta chains reported below all come from one sample, sequenced in a study of CDR3 diversity in severe acne (dated by TCRdb to about 2019). The library was prepared using PCR. TCRdb lists the instrument as Illumina HiSeq 2000. The raw public reads went through TCRdb reprocessing: fastp at Q25, MiXCR clone calling, in-frame beta chains kept. Duplicate CDR3 protein sequences are folded into a single record with the most common DNA and genes. The sample records more than 85,000 distinct CDR3 sequences, about 48% of which are singletons. The top ten constitute 10% of the sample. Sequenced material: blood. The receptor set was obtained from a male donor in good health, serving as a control.

The V call is TRBV20-1, the J call TRBJ2-7, with 9 positions matching TRBD1. Germline CDR1 DFQATT, CDR2 SNEGSKA (reference sequence). The J segment lost 4 bases and the V segment lost 4 bases, leaving 14 bases of the junction unmatched. This CDR3 has 16 amino acids. This CDR3 is CSATSASGQGAYEQYF. The CDR3 DNA sequence: TGCAGTGCTACTAGCGCTTCGGGACAGGGAGCATACGAGCAGTACTTC.

This clonotype showed up many times. The chain uses TRBV24-1 and TRBJ2-7, with D maybe TRBD1 (5 bases). This CDR3 comprises 14 residues. Looked up from germline, CDR1 is KGHDR and CDR2 is SFDVKD. V was clipped by 5 bases and J by 2 bases, with 12 bases between them. CDR3 DNA: TGTGCCACCAGTGCCGTGACAGAGCCCTACGAGCAGTACTTC. Encoded protein: CATSAVTEPYEQYF.

The V and J genes are TRBV7-2 and TRBJ2-7; 13 bases fit TRBD2. Germline loops: CDR1 SGHTA, CDR2 FQGNSA. The CDR3 contains 17 residues. J was trimmed by 1 base and V by 2 bases; bases with no gene match: 5. CDR3 bases: TGTGCCAGCAGCTTATACGGGGGACTAGCGGGATCCTACGAGCAGTACTTC. This sequence encodes CASSLYGGLAGSYEQYF.

By its share, this clonotype is medium-sized. The V and J genes are TRBV20-1 and TRBJ1-6, with a possible D match to TRBD1 (6 bases). V gave up 4 bases and J gave up 7 bases, with 14 bases separating them. This CDR3 spans 14 amino acids. From germline, CDR1 is DFQATT and CDR2 SNEGSKA (reference sequence). The CDR3 region is CSATAQGWNSPLHF. CDR3 nucleotide sequence: TGCAGTGCTACCGCCCAGGGGTGGAATTCACCCCTCCACTTT.

With regard to this clonotype: The junction and the germline gene differ at one end; a read error may be behind it. This chain joins TRBV6-1 and TRBJ2-7, with D perhaps TRBD1 (6 bases). The CDR3 consists of 12 residues. Germline V gene sequence: CDR1 MNHNS, CDR2 SASEGT. CDR3 sequence: CASRQGIYEQYF. The CDR3 region has the DNA TGCGCCAGCAGGCAGGGGATTTACGAGCAGTACTTC.

This chain uses TRBV19 with TRBJ2-7; 11 bases match TRBD1. The V gene end was trimmed by 5 bases and the J gene end by 2 bases; junction bases not matched to a gene: 8. Germline V gene lookup returns CDR1 LNHDA and CDR2 SQIVND (reference sequence). This CDR3 contains 16 residues. The CDR3 sequence: CASSAGPGQGAYEQYF. Here the CDR3 DNA reads TGTGCCAGTAGTGCCGGACCGGGACAGGGGGCCTACGAGCAGTACTTC.

This clonotype was picked up many times. This chain uses TRBV25-1 with TRBJ1-1, with 7 bases that match TRBD1. Germline V gene lookup returns CDR1 MGHDK and CDR2 SYGVNS. Trimming took 3 bases from V and 10 from J; bases not matched to a gene: 11. The CDR3 is made up of 14 amino acids. The CDR3 DNA reads TGTGCCAGCAGTGACATGACAGGGAAGTATGTAGCTTTCTTT. It yields the protein CASSDMTGKYVAFF.

The V call is TRBV20-1, the J call TRBJ2-7; D is possibly TRBD2 (6 bases). The CDR3 length is 15 residues. V lost 6 bases to trimming and J lost 4 bases, with 22 bases between them. Germline V gives CDR1 DFQATT, CDR2 SNEGSKA (reference sequence). The CDR3 nucleotides are TGCAGTGCAACCCTTCCCGGGAGAGGGATTTACGAGCAGTACTTC. Translation: CSATLPGRGIYEQYF.

The gene calls are TRBV11-1 and TRBJ2-7; D not certain. CDR3 length: 13 residues. The germline gives CDR1 SGHAT, CDR2 FQDESV (reference sequence). V lost 3 bases and J lost 0, with 6 bases in between. The CDR3 nucleotides read TGTGCCAGCAGCTTTATCGGCTCCTACGAGCAGTACTTC. Protein sequence: CASSFIGSYEQYF.

V is TRBV29-1 and J is TRBJ1-1; tentative D call: TRBD1 (5 bases). Germline V gene lookup returns CDR1 SQVTM and CDR2 ANQGSEA. V was shortened by 7 bases and J by 1 base, with 13 bases between the two germline ends. The CDR3 covers 13 residues. CDR3 sequence reads: CSAERGANTEAFF. CDR3 coding DNA: TGCAGCGCCGAAAGGGGCGCGAACACTGAAGCTTTCTTT.

The DNA of the CDR3 is TGTGCCAGCAGCGGACTGGCGAGGGGGCCGGAGACCCAGTACTTC. Its protein product is CASSGLARGPETQYF. The V gene is TRBV2, the J gene TRBJ2-5; 7 nucleotides match TRBD1. CDR1 SNHLY and CDR2 FYNNEI come from the germline V gene. CDR3 size: 15 residues. V lost 6 bases to trimming and J lost 5 bases; unmatched junction nucleotides: 12.

This chain connects TRBV5-6 to TRBJ2-7; 10 bases agree with TRBD1. The CDR3 runs to 15 residues. Looked up from germline, CDR1 is SGHDT and CDR2 is YYEEEE. V was clipped by 2 bases and J by 0 bases; unmatched bases: 2. Here the CDR3 reads CASSFGDRGSYEQYF. Written as DNA, the CDR3 is TGTGCCAGCAGCTTTGGGGACAGGGGCTCCTACGAGCAGTACTTC.

This clonotype was observed many times. The J gene is TRBJ2-2, the V gene TRBV5-6; D not resolved. Trimming shortened V by 4 bases and J by 1 base, and 8 bases separated the two germline ends. The CDR3 is made up of 14 amino acids. The V gene's germline CDR1 is SGHDT and CDR2 YYEEEE. The CDR3 sequence is CASSPTRNTGELFF. The CDR3 DNA follows: TGTGCCAGCAGCCCTACACGGAACACCGGGGAGCTGTTTTTT.